The clone carrying this T cell receptor beta chain was observed many times. The CDR3 extends over 15 amino acids. Germline V lookup: CDR1 WNHNN, CDR2 SYGVQD (reference sequence). Trimming at V came to 4 bases and at J to 2 bases, leaving 5 bases not matched to a gene. The sample belongs to a study of T cells after yellow fever vaccination. On the study more broadly: Flow sorting relied on CD3, CD45RA, CCR7 and CD95 to obtain EM, EMRA, CM and Tscm memory subsets. Fractions with few cells were prepared using SMART-Seq v4 Ultra Low Input.

TCRdb redid the calling of the 5' RACE reads with MiXCR, one entry per CDR3 protein. The profile shows about 25,000 distinct CDR3 sequences, 5% to 6% of them singletons. The clonotype comes from a man younger than 45 who received the YFV17D yellow fever vaccine. The sample here was PBMCs, either bulk or a sorted T-cell subset (CD4+, CD8+, memory, or dextramer-sorted; not recorded which), taken 15 days after the yellow fever booster vaccination. This chain uses TRBV10-1 with TRBJ2-3, with 8 bases matching TRBD2. CDR3 in amino acids: CASSAERGPTDTQYF. As DNA, the CDR3 is TGCGCCAGCAGTGCGGAGCGGGGGCCCACAGATACGCAGTATTTT.